This T cell receptor beta chain was obtained from a study of shared clonotypes between healthy human individuals. Some clones are missing from TCRdb's copy, which holds only in-frame ones; the method was immunoSEQ multiplex PCR. The table has more than 450,000 clones, 75% to 85% seen once. The CDR3 sequence is 14 residues long. The TCR comes from a woman in her 40s in good health. Some clones in this sample may be carry-over from other donors' samples. The source material was PBMCs. The V and J genes are TRBV21-1 and TRBJ2-5; TRBD2, the table's D call, was not compared with the DNA. TRBV21-1 is tagged as a pseudogene. CDR3 DNA: TGTGCCAGCAGCAAAGGGGGGGACCAAGAGACCCAGTACTTC. This gives the protein CASSKGGDQETQYF.